The 5 T cell receptor beta chains below were found in one sample sequenced in a study of shared clonotypes between healthy human individuals. Terminally differentiated effector memory CD45RA+ cells were excluded by CCR7 positive selection of CD45RO-negative cells. The assay was immunoSEQ multiplex PCR, and TCRdb's table has in-frame clones only and misses some. The data hold about 2.1 million clones, with about 92% observed a single time. Sequencing was carried out using naive CD8+ T cells from PBMCs. These receptors all come from a man in his late teens or twenties in good health. Some clones in this sample may be carry-over from other donors' samples.

The gene calls are TRBV5-1 and TRBJ1-1; a possible D gene is TRBD1 (6 bases). The length of the CDR3 is 13 residues. V lost 7 bases and J 0 bases, leaving 10 bases between the germline ends. Germline CDR1 reads SGHRS; CDR2 reads YFSETQ. This CDR3 reads CASRTVMNTEAFF. The CDR3 DNA reads as TGCGCCAGCCGGACAGTTATGAACACTGAAGCTTTCTTT.

The chain has TRBV2 and TRBJ1-6, with D perhaps matching TRBD1 (5 bases). The CDR3 is made up of 15 amino acids. In germline, CDR1 is SNHLY, CDR2 FYNNEI. V was trimmed by 6 bases and J by 9 bases, leaving 18 bases between them. The CDR3 region has the DNA TGTGCCAGCAGCCCCACTGTACCTGGGGGTTCACCCCTCCACTTT. Residues: CASSPTVPGGSPLHF.

J is TRBJ2-5 and V is TRBV28; D might be TRBD2 (6 bases). CDR3 size: 14 residues. Trimming stripped 10 bases from V and 4 bases from J, with 19 bases between. In germline, CDR1 is MDHEN, CDR2 SYDVKM. In DNA, the CDR3 is TGTGCCACCTTGGGAGCAGCTAGCGTAGAGACCCAGTACTTC. Its translation: CATLGAASVETQYF.

This chain connects TRBV4-2 to TRBJ2-7; the D gene is possibly TRBD1 (5 bases). V dropped 0 bases and J dropped 4 bases, with 13 bases sitting between them. CDR3 length: 15 residues. The germline CDR1 and CDR2 sequences are LGHNA and YNFKEQ. For the CDR3, the DNA is TGTGCCAGCAGCCAAGATCGAACAGGCTCGTACGAGCAGTACTTC. It translates to CASSQDRTGSYEQYF.

The chain links TRBV11-3 to TRBJ2-2, with 7 bases lining up with TRBD1. This CDR3 region has 15 residues. CDR1 and CDR2 (germline): SGHNT, YENEEA. Losses at the gene ends were 5 bases for V and 4 bases for J; bases not matched to a gene: 7. The CDR3 loop is CASSERQGGTGELFF. CDR3 coding DNA: TGTGCCAGCAGCGAGAGACAGGGTGGCACCGGGGAGCTGTTTTTT.